This record covers a single TCR beta chain. The antigen it binds to is not known. No quality values exist for individual bases; no much larger clone is one base distant. V has 6 bases trimmed and J has 3 bases trimmed; junction bases matching no gene number 5. The cysteine opens and the phenylalanine closes a CDR3 of 13 amino acids. The only DNA kept is the CDR3, 39 bases in frame from the first base. The CDR1 and CDR2 encoded by the germline V gene (reference sequence) are MNHEY and SMNVEV. This entry belongs to a study of T cells in tumors after PD-1 blockade (dated by TCRdb to between 2018 and 2021). A note on the overall study: Exclusion criteria were prior checkpoint blockade, use of systemic immunosuppressants, or recent radiotherapy or other anti-cancer therapy within 4 weeks. RECIST version 1.1 was used to assess clinical response. While on anti-PD-1 treatment, some of the patients also continued taking daily vismodegib 150 mg. Paired single-cell RNA and TCR sequencing was done in the study on site-matched tumors from patients with BCC or SCC, both before and after anti-PD-1 therapy. On average, tumor samples had approximately 25,000 TCR templates (range about 554-99,264) and 5,000 to 7,000 unique clonotypes, roughly 20-fold deeper than single-cell TCR sequencing. Patients received pembrolizumab 200 mg every 3 weeks or cemiplimab 350 mg every 2 weeks. General study outcomes and caveats: Where the novel T cell clones came from was not identified, and possible sources could include lymphoid organs or rare unexpanded clones inside the tumor or in the tumor periphery. About 41% of tumor TCR clonotypes were found in blood, and some novel exhausted tumor clones appeared in pre-treatment blood, suggesting peripheral recruitment. Exhausted CD8+ clones expanded after therapy were mostly novel clonotypes undetected pre-treatment, suggesting clonal replacement rather than reinvigoration of pre-existing clones. Comparisons between pre- and post-treatment samples were the only ones where clonal replacement appeared, with none seen between two pre-treatment samples, a pattern that argues against artifacts from biopsy timing or location.

The immunoSEQ platform was used for deep TCRbeta sequencing. In the authors' own workflow: Only productive rearrangements were exported from the immunoSEQ Analyzer for further analysis. A two-sided binomial test at Bonferroni-corrected P below 0.01 was used to call clones with significant expansion or contraction between timepoints. T cell phenotypes were assigned to bulk TCRbeta clonotypes by matching to single-cell RNA+TCR-seq clones sharing the same TCRbeta sequence. Clone enrichment in tumor was computed as tumor frequency divided by PBMC frequency from bulk TCR sequencing. GLIPH was used to group TCRs into specificity groups, clusters of distinct TCRs likely recognizing common antigens via shared CDR3 motifs. The clones in this table, taken by TCRdb from immuneACCESS, are in-frame only. Not every clone is retained; where verified, under half of the shortfall comes from an unresolved V gene, and the cause of the rest is unknown. For V, J and clone size, that table is used; D and trimming come from the DNA. The table for this sample lists fewer than 2,500 clones; approximately 71% of them were counted only once. The ten largest clones represent over 12% of the sample.

The meaning of the sample's time point label: before anti-PD-1 therapy. The tumor biopsies were site-matched, meaning the biopsies were taken from the same primary tumor before and after PD-1 blockade. For bulk TCRbeta sequencing, genomic DNA was extracted from tumor biopsies or peripheral blood, and input amounts ranged from about 600 ng to 6,004 ng. To increase sensitivity for rare clonotypes compared with single-cell TCR sequencing, remaining biopsy material was subjected to bulk TCRbeta sequencing. All patients had histologically proven advanced or metastatic basal or squamous cell carcinoma and were poor candidates for surgical resection. The basal cell carcinoma cohort was made up of more than 10 patients, and bulk tumor TCR sequencing was performed for seven or eight of these patients. Fresh biopsies came from the site of the primary tumor, and part of the tissue was kept in RNAlater for exome and bulk TCR sequencing.

This chain joins TRBV27 to TRBJ2-7, with TRBD1 identical over 7 junction bases. This TCR came from a human donor with basal cell carcinoma. The input for sequencing was tumor tissue, taken before anti-PD-1 treatment. The base sequence is TGTGCCAGCAGGCGACAGGGCGACTACGAGCAGTACTTC. This gives the protein CASRRQGDYEQYF.